This entry concerns a single TCR beta chain. In this sample, this clonotype turned up a few times. Which antigen it targets is not known. Within one base of it there is no much larger clone, and no base qualities were kept. The record originates from a study of T cells after yellow fever vaccination (dated by TCRdb to between 2018 and 2021). Context from the whole study: The SMART-Seq v4 Ultra Low Input RNA kit was used to prepare libraries from fractions with low cell numbers. Blood was collected at multiple timepoints before and after primary and secondary immunization, and bulk PBMC replicates and cell subsets were isolated. To track T-cell clones before and after primary and booster YFV17D yellow fever vaccination, bulk TCR alpha and beta repertoires were sequenced longitudinally. Two healthy male donors, one aged 18 to 30 and one aged 30 to 40 years, made up the cohort. Points the paper makes about the study in general: The secondary T-cell response was found to be weaker but faster than the primary response, with a peak reached on day 5 rather than on day 15. Computational filtering was needed because FACS-sorted repertoires could contain abundant contaminating clonotypes from the bulk population. A small share of clonotypes was detected in both CD4 and CD8 compartments, with the overlap likely arising from convergent recombination. After the booster, most clones that had expanded after primary vaccination were detected again (around 96% of CD4 and over 75% of CD8), suggesting broad maintenance of memory. Because only two donors were included in the study, the extent to which the findings can be generalized is limited.

The treatment or condition label, as the study defines it: live attenuated yellow fever vaccine strain. Two biological replicates of bulk PBMCs were collected at each blood-draw timepoint. A standard Ficoll-Paque protocol was used to isolate PBMCs from peripheral blood. TriZol was used to extract RNA from bulk PBMCs, CD4 and CD8 fractions, and dextramer-positive and dextramer-negative fractions. Synthesis of TCR cDNA relied on 5'RACE template switching, a step that introduced a universal primer site along with unique molecular identifiers. Priming for cDNA synthesis came from both the TCR alpha and TCR beta constant segments. Library amplification involved two PCR steps, and the second step added sample barcodes and sequencing adapters. Libraries were sequenced on Illumina HiSeq 2500 (2x100 bp) or NovaSeq (2x150 bp). The paper's data handling went like this. Reads were demultiplexed and collapsed into UMI consensus sequences with MIGEC, and V(D)J alignment was performed with MiXCR. Clonotypes responding to the vaccine were identified with edgeR on replicate PBMC samples, with the criteria of FDR below 0.01 and a log2 fold change above 5 up to day 15. Each bulk clonotype was labeled CD4 or CD8 based on which sequenced repertoire, CD4 or CD8, contained the clonotype at higher abundance. Clones were called with MiXCR by TCRdb after fastp trimmed the public reads at Q25, and only in-frame beta chains were retained. Each entry is one CDR3 protein sequence, shown with its most common DNA and genes. The V and J calls follow TCRdb's processing rather than the paper's. This sample holds hundreds of thousands of distinct CDR3 sequences; about 13% were observed only once. The leading ten clones occupy more than 12% of the sample.

Counted from cysteine to phenylalanine, this CDR3 has 12 amino acids. Just the 36-base CDR3 DNA is kept, in frame starting at base 1. The CDR1 and CDR2 encoded by the germline V gene are MDHEN and SYDVKM. The V and J ends are trimmed by 6 bases and 5 bases, leaving 8 bases between them. The sequence was obtained from a man aged 30 to 45 who received the YFV17D yellow fever vaccine. Recombination connected TRBV28 to TRBJ1-5; the D gene cannot be resolved reliably. The sequencing here drew on PBMCs, taken on the day of the yellow fever booster vaccination. The nucleotide sequence is TGTGCCAGCAGCGTCAATGATCAGCCCCAGCATTTT. Translation gives CASSVNDQPQHF.